A few counts support the clone carrying this T cell receptor (beta chain). Its antigen is undetermined. This record belongs to a study of regulatory T cells in long-lasting Graves disease. Whole-study context: Patients met the persistent Graves' disease definition after over 5 years of antithyroid drugs with positive TSH receptor antibodies. Study-wide results and limits: Persistent disease preferred TRBV28, TRBJ1-2 and TRBJ2-5; new disease, TRBV20-1 and TRBJ2-1. In persistent patients, shared public clonotypes (under 3,000) outnumbered those in new patients (approximately 940).

The J segment lost 6 bases and the V segment lost 0 bases, leaving 6 bases of the junction unmatched. The CDR3 is 16 residues long. The germline gives CDR1 MNHEY, CDR2 SVGAGI. Time point noted: persistent/refractory GD, antithyroid drugs over 5 years with positive TRAb. Preparation of the TCR library used RNA extracted from PBMCs. Libraries of TCR beta came from iRepertoire HTBI primers plus Arm-PCR of CDR3 regions. TCRdb itself ran the multiplex PCR reads through MiXCR, one entry per CDR3 protein. The repertoire has around 450,000 distinct CDR3 sequences, 20% to 25% of them found once; the top ten carry about 6.6%.

The chain is built from TRBV6-5 and TRBJ2-2; 8 bases line up with TRBD2. The TCR originated in a female donor with Graves disease. Sequencing was performed on peripheral blood mononuclear cells (PBMCs), taken when the disease was refractory, from a patient treated with antithyroid drugs. The CDR3 reads CASSYSTSATAGELFF. CDR3 nucleotide sequence: TGTGCCAGCAGTTACTCGACTAGCGCTACAGCCGGGGAGCTGTTTTTT.